This entry lists 22 T cell receptor beta chains sequenced from one sample in a study of cytomegalovirus exposure and HLA in healthy donors. With 60 Vbeta and 13 Jbeta primers, the PCR was carried out. The method was immunoSEQ multiplex PCR; TCRdb's version includes in-frame clones alone and lacks a portion of them. The sample holds about 140,000 clones, around 75% seen once. The sequenced sample consisted of PBMCs. The receptors were gathered from a man in his thirties or forties in good health and CMV-seronegative.

The V call is TRBV19, the J call TRBJ2-1; 8 bases match TRBD1. The CDR3 covers 15 residues. Germline CDR1 reads LNHDA; CDR2 reads SQIVND (reference sequence). Trimming cost V 7 bases and J 0 bases; bases outside gene matches: 5. CDR3 DNA sequence: TGTGCCAGTACCAGGGGGCTAAGCTCCTACAATGAGCAGTTCTTC. It encodes CASTRGLSSYNEQFF.

The chain has TRBV6-6 and TRBJ2-1, with 7 bases identical to TRBD2. Germline-derived CDR1 and CDR2 are MNHNY and SVGAGI (reference sequence). Trimming removed 6 bases from V and 3 bases from J; junction bases left unmatched: 8. The CDR3 contains 15 residues. The CDR3 loop reads CASRRPSGIYNEQFF. The CDR3 coding sequence is TGTGCCAGCAGAAGACCTAGCGGCATCTACAATGAGCAGTTCTTC.

This chain uses TRBV11-2 with TRBJ1-2, with D tentatively TRBD1 (6 bases). The V gene lost 1 base and the J gene lost 2 bases, with 17 bases spanning the gap. The germline V gene has CDR1 SGHAT and CDR2 FQNNGV. CDR3 length: 17 amino acids. Here the CDR3 reads CASSLGGGRAGNYGYTF. CDR3 coding DNA: TGTGCCAGCAGCTTAGGAGGGGGTCGCGCAGGGAACTATGGCTACACCTTC.

The rearrangement links TRBV5-8 to TRBJ1-1, with D hard to call. Trimming removed 1 base at V and 3 bases at J, with 10 bases between. CDR1 and CDR2 (germline): SGHTS, YDEGEE. CDR3 size: 14 residues. CDR3 amino acids: CASSLLAGYTEAFF. The CDR3 region has the DNA TGTGCCAGCAGCTTGTTGGCTGGTTACACTGAAGCTTTCTTT.

About this clone itself: Compared with germline, one end of the junction differs, possibly owing to a read error. CDR3 protein: CASSLVQGSGANGLTF. The CDR3 bases are TGCGCCAGCAGCTTGGTTCAGGGCTCTGGGGCCAACGGCCTGACTTTC. This chain links TRBV5-1 with TRBJ2-6; maybe TRBD1 (5 bases). CDR3 length equals 16 residues. Germline CDR1 and CDR2: SGHRS and YFSETQ. The whole variable domain, filled in from reference TRBV5-1 and TRBJ2-6, reads KAGVTQTPRYLIKTRGQQVTLSCSPISGHRSVSWYQQTPGQGLQFLFEYFSETQRNKGNFPGRFSGRQFSNSRSEMNVSTLELGDSALYLCASSLVQGSGANGLTFGAGSRLTVL.

This clone was observed a few times. The sample has other DNA sequences that encode this CDR3 too. The chain has TRBV6-1 and TRBJ2-6; D may be TRBD1 (5 bases). The ends were cut back, 3 bases at V and 4 bases at J, with 7 bases in the middle. CDR3 length equals 14 residues. Germline V gene lookup returns CDR1 MNHNS and CDR2 SASEGT. DNA for the CDR3: TGTGCCAGCAGTGACAGGGCCGGGGCCAACGTCCTGACTTTC. Translated: CASSDRAGANVLTF.

The chain uses TRBV10-1 and TRBJ1-2; TRBD1 matches 8 bases. Trimming at V came to 3 bases and at J to 4 bases, leaving 1 base not matched to a gene. CDR1 is WNHNN, CDR2 SYGVQD, per germline (reference sequence). The CDR3 is 13 residues long. The CDR3 DNA follows: TGCGCCAGCAGTGATACAGGGGGCTATGGCTACACCTTC. It codes for CASSDTGGYGYTF.

The V call is TRBV7-7, the J call TRBJ1-1, with D perhaps matching TRBD1 (6 bases). Germline V CDR1 and CDR2: SSHAT, FNYEAQ (reference sequence). V was clipped by 5 bases and J by 3 bases, with 10 bases between them. The CDR3 totals 13 residues. CDR3 nucleotides: TGTGCCAGCAGCCGGACAGTGGACACTGAAGCTTTCTTT. Its translation is CASSRTVDTEAFF.

V gene TRBV14 combines with J gene TRBJ2-3; 12 bases are shared with TRBD2. CDR3 length: 15 residues. The trim removed 4 bases at V and 1 base at J, leaving 0 bases unmatched. Per germline, CDR1 SGHDN and CDR2 FVKESK. The CDR3 nucleotides are TGTGCCAGCAGCCGGACTAGCGGGGGCACAGATACGCAGTATTTT. Its translation: CASSRTSGGTDTQYF.

This clone was detected only once. The chain joins TRBV5-6 to TRBJ1-1, with D possibly matching TRBD1 (6 bases). This CDR3 is 17 amino acids long. Between the trimmed V and J ends, which lost 3 bases and 0 bases, there was a span of 18 bases. Germline V gene sequence: CDR1 SGHDT, CDR2 YYEEEE. The CDR3 loop reads CASSWTDYTDMNTEAFF. CDR3 nucleotide sequence: TGTGCCAGCAGCTGGACAGACTATACAGACATGAACACTGAAGCTTTCTTT.

This clone was observed a handful of times. V usage is TRBV5-1 and J usage is TRBJ2-7, with a tentative D call TRBD2 (5 bases). Germline loops: CDR1 SGHRS, CDR2 YFSETQ. The CDR3 runs to 14 residues. Trimming took 5 bases from V and 6 from J, leaving 18 bases between them. CDR3: CASRDEGEQSEQYF. CDR3 bases: TGCGCCAGCAGGGATGAGGGAGAGCAGTCCGAGCAGTACTTC.

The genes are TRBV7-8 and TRBJ2-5; tentatively, D is TRBD2 (6 bases). The DNA matches TRBJ2-7 better at its end, which makes the J call doubtful. Germline CDR1 and CDR2: SGHVS and FQNEAQ. This CDR3 spans 18 amino acids. The CDR3 DNA sequence: TGTGCCAGCAGCTTAGTTCCAAACACGGGACTGAGCTCCTACGAGCAGTACTTC. Encoded protein: CASSLVPNTGLSSYEQYF.

This clone was counted once. V and J are TRBV6-6 and TRBJ1-6; 7 bases are a match to TRBD1. CDR1 is MNHNY, CDR2 SVGAGI, per germline (reference sequence). The CDR3 runs to 12 residues. After removal of 6 bases from V and 11 bases from J, the junction contained 4 bases not matched to a gene. Written as DNA, the CDR3 is TGTGCCAGCAGCCACAGGGGAACACCCCTCCACTTT. Protein product: CASSHRGTPLHF.

The V and J genes are TRBV5-1 and TRBJ2-2; 8 nucleotides agree with TRBD1. With 2 bases clipped from V and 4 bases from J, the junction kept 4 bases outside the gene matches. Germline-derived CDR1 and CDR2 are SGHRS and YFSETQ. The CDR3 consists of 15 residues. The CDR3 DNA follows: TGCGCCAGCAGCTTAGAGACAGGGGTCACCGGGGAGCTGTTTTTT. Encoded protein: CASSLETGVTGELFF.

This clone was seen a handful of times. V is TRBV2 and J is TRBJ1-1; 7 nucleotides agree with TRBD1. The CDR3 consists of 15 residues. Germline values: CDR1 SNHLY, CDR2 FYNNEI. Trimming cost V 6 bases and J 0 bases; bases outside gene matches: 7. The CDR3 protein is CASRAGTVMNTEAFF. CDR3 DNA sequence: TGTGCCAGCAGAGCCGGGACAGTTATGAACACTGAAGCTTTCTTT.

The chain joins TRBV29-1 to TRBJ1-6; 10 nucleotides line up with TRBD1. This CDR3 contains 13 residues. Germline V gene data show CDR1 as SQVTM and CDR2 as ANQGSEA. With 7 bases clipped from V and 6 bases from J, the junction kept 3 bases outside the gene matches. CDR3 DNA sequence: TGCAGCGCCAGGGACAGGGGTAATTCACCCCTCCACTTT. It translates to CSARDRGNSPLHF.

The rearrangement links TRBV5-1 to TRBJ2-3; TRBD2 aligns across 12 bases. The junction had 5 bases not matched to a gene; V was cut back by 5 bases and J by 1 base. The CDR3 loop spans 16 amino acids. The germline V gene encodes CDR1 SGHRS and CDR2 YFSETQ. The DNA of the CDR3 is TGCGCCAGCAGACCTCTAGCGGGGGGGGGCACAGATACGCAGTATTTT. Translated, it gives CASRPLAGGGTDTQYF.

In its sample, this clone was seen once. V is TRBV19 and J is TRBJ2-6; tentative D call: TRBD2 (6 bases). This CDR3 is built from 16 residues. The V gene lost 8 bases and the J gene lost 4 bases, with 18 bases spanning the gap. Germline V gene lookup returns CDR1 LNHDA and CDR2 SQIVND (reference sequence). CDR3 sequence reads: CASPEGLRMGANVLTF. In DNA, the CDR3 is TGTGCCAGTCCTGAGGGACTCCGGATGGGGGCCAACGTCCTGACTTTC. The full variable domain, completed using reference TRBV19 and TRBJ2-6, is DGGITQSPKYLFRKEGQNVTLSCEQNLNHDAMYWYRQDPGQGLRLIYYSQIVNDFQKGDIAEGYSVSREKKESFPLTVTSAQKNPTAFYLCASPEGLRMGANVLTFGAGSRLTVL.

The chain employs TRBV14 and TRBJ2-6, with D possibly TRBD2 on 5 matching bases. This CDR3 is 17 amino acids long. Per the germline V gene, CDR1 is SGHDN and CDR2 is FVKESK. Trimming left V 0 bases short and J 2 bases short, with 11 bases between. The CDR3 region has the DNA TGTGCCAGCAGCCAAGATCGCGGAGGTACTGGGGCCAACGTCCTGACTTTC. This codes for CASSQDRGGTGANVLTF.

The chain has TRBV7-2 and TRBJ2-1; no clear D. The CDR3 contains 13 residues. CDR1 and CDR2 (germline): SGHTA, FQGNSA. Trimming left V 2 bases short and J 9 bases short, with 11 bases between. CDR3 amino acids: CASSLSMPSEQFF. The CDR3 DNA reads as TGTGCCAGCAGCTTATCAATGCCCAGTGAGCAGTTCTTC.

In regard to this clone: Within the sample, other DNA sequences also encode this same CDR3. The chain links TRBV5-1 to TRBJ2-3; maybe TRBD1 (5 bases). V lost 3 bases, J lost 3 bases, and 8 bases lay in between. The CDR3 loop spans 13 amino acids. Germline assignment: CDR1 SGHRS and CDR2 YFSETQ. The CDR3 loop is CASSSPGTDTQYF. The CDR3 coding sequence is TGCGCCAGCAGCTCGCCAGGGACAGATACGCAGTATTTT.

The J gene is TRBJ2-1, the V gene TRBV30; maybe TRBD1 (5 bases). The V gene's germline CDR1 is GTSNPN and CDR2 SVGIG (reference sequence). The V and J ends lost 5 bases and 9 bases respectively, with 14 bases between them. The CDR3 is 12 residues long. CDR3: CAWSMMGLEQFF. The CDR3 nucleotides are TGTGCCTGGTCTATGATGGGGCTTGAGCAGTTCTTC.